Sequencing of this T cell receptor (beta chain) was carried out in a study of human T cells and chemical hapten exposure. Time point described: patch test 1, 2 weeks after DPC sensitization. Treatment described: therapeutic diphenylcyclopropenone sensitization with weekly scalp DPC. Within the library, unique molecular identifiers were attached to each individual cDNA molecule. TCRdb re-derived calls from the RACE reads in MiXCR, one entry per CDR3 protein. The sample gives some 400,000 distinct CDR3 sequences, approximately 4.4% of which show up once; approximately 2.3% is in the top ten. With 5 bases removed from V and 9 bases from J, the gap between germline ends came to 17 bases. The CDR3 loop spans 14 amino acids. The germline V gene has CDR1 SGHNT and CDR2 YENEEA.

This specimen was whole blood, taken in connection with sensitization to the hapten diphenylcyclopropenone (DPC). This rearrangement joins TRBV11-3 to TRBJ2-1, with a weak D call TRBD1 (5 bases). The TCR originated in a woman between 45 and 60 years old with alopecia areata. Some clones in this sample may be carry-over from other donors' samples. The CDR3 spells CASSAHPQGTEQFF. In DNA, the CDR3 is TGTGCCAGCAGCGCCCACCCCCAGGGTACTGAGCAGTTCTTC.